These T cell receptor beta chains were read from a single sample in a study of vaccination and CD4 T cells after COVID-19. From the PCR reads, TCRdb called clonotypes with MiXCR, one entry per CDR3 protein. The sample consists of fewer than 15,000 distinct CDR3 sequences, 40% to 50% of them appearing once. For these receptors, no antigen is known. Input material: CD4+ T cells from blood, cultured in vitro. The receptors were sampled from a human donor who had recovered from COVID-19. CDR3s include the opening cysteine and the closing phenylalanine or tryptophan. Fields, in order: V gene, D gene, J gene, clone size, CDR3 protein, CDR3 DNA. D genes are given only for firm matches. Size values are once, few and many counts, or a class for expanded clones, and some rows have none.

v_call: TRBV7-8
d_call: .
j_call: TRBJ1-1
clone_size: few
cdr3_aa: CASSSIGNTEAFF
cdr3_nt: TGTGCCAGCAGCTCCATCGGGAACACTGAAGCTTTCTTT

v_call: TRBV2
d_call: TRBD2
j_call: TRBJ2-5
clone_size: medium-sized
cdr3_aa: CASSEQGLAGTETQYF
cdr3_nt: TGTGCCAGCAGTGAACAAGGGCTAGCGGGAACAGAGACCCAGTACTTC

v_call: TRBV28
d_call: .
j_call: TRBJ2-7
clone_size: .
cdr3_aa: CATRRPVSYEQYF
cdr3_nt: TGTGCCACCCGCAGACCGGTCTCCTACGAGCAGTACTTC

v_call: TRBV10-3
d_call: TRBD1
j_call: TRBJ1-1
clone_size: .
cdr3_aa: CAISGPLGTDYEAFF
cdr3_nt: TGTGCCATCAGTGGTCCCCTCGGGACAGACTATGAAGCTTTCTTT

v_call: TRBV4-2
d_call: .
j_call: TRBJ1-1
clone_size: few
cdr3_aa: CASSQPTDHTEAFF
cdr3_nt: TGTGCCAGCAGCCAACCGACGGACCACACTGAAGCTTTCTTT

v_call: TRBV7-2
d_call: .
j_call: TRBJ1-5
clone_size: medium-sized
cdr3_aa: CASSLSRDNQPQHF
cdr3_nt: TGTGCCAGCAGCTTAAGCAGGGACAATCAGCCCCAGCATTTT

v_call: TRBV2
d_call: .
j_call: TRBJ2-5
clone_size: few
cdr3_aa: CASNEGGEGETQYF
cdr3_nt: TGTGCCAGCAACGAAGGGGGGGAAGGGGAGACCCAGTACTTC

v_call: TRBV20-1
d_call: .
j_call: TRBJ1-3
clone_size: .
cdr3_aa: CSANRALVSGNTIYF
cdr3_nt: TGCAGTGCTAACAGGGCGCTAGTCTCTGGAAACACCATATATTTT

v_call: TRBV28
d_call: TRBD1
j_call: TRBJ2-1
clone_size: .
cdr3_aa: CASPPVRTGAYNEQFF
cdr3_nt: TGTGCCAGCCCCCCCGTAAGGACAGGAGCCTACAATGAGCAGTTCTTC

v_call: TRBV24-1
d_call: TRBD2
j_call: TRBJ2-3
clone_size: once
cdr3_aa: CATSDHRLAGGLADTQYF
cdr3_nt: TGTGCCACCAGTGACCACAGACTAGCGGGAGGGTTAGCAGATACGCAGTATTTT

v_call: TRBV12-3/TRBV12-4
d_call: .
j_call: TRBJ2-7
clone_size: .
cdr3_aa: CASSEGIGAYEQYF
cdr3_nt: TGTGCCAGCAGTGAAGGGATAGGGGCATACGAGCAGTACTTC

v_call: TRBV19
d_call: TRBD2
j_call: TRBJ2-3
clone_size: .
cdr3_aa: CASSSQGLAGTQNTQYF
cdr3_nt: TGTGCCAGTAGTAGTCAAGGACTAGCGGGGACGCAGAATACGCAGTATTTT

v_call: TRBV6-1
d_call: .
j_call: TRBJ1-5
clone_size: few
cdr3_aa: CASSIQGGDYSNQPQHF
cdr3_nt: TGTGCCAGCAGTATACAGGGTGGGGATTATAGCAATCAGCCCCAGCATTTT